This note documents a single TCR beta chain sequence. Its target is not known. The CDR3 runs 14 residues. Germline V gene lookup returns CDR1 MNHEY and CDR2 SVGAGI. Losses at the gene ends were 5 bases for V and 5 bases for J; bases not matched to a gene: 6. This sample is drawn from a study of a mutant IDH1 vaccine in newly diagnosed glioma. The overall study: Patients came in for eight vaccinations, in weeks 1, 3, 5, 7, 11, 15, 19 and 23. Therapy received beforehand was radiotherapy, temozolomide, or both, with most patients given both.

The time point is: week 11, during vaccination. Doses of 300 ug of mutant IDH1 20-mer peptide were given with topical imiquimod. Sequenced by immunoSEQ multiplex PCR; TCRdb stores in-frame clones only, minus some. The table records about 62,000 clones, 89% of them present only once. The sequenced sample was PBMCs, obtained from a glioma patient whose treatment included an IDH1 peptide vaccine. J is TRBJ1-2 and V is TRBV6-5; TRBD1 matches at 9 bases. The sequence derives from a man aged 40-55 years with glioma. CDR3 protein: CASSALGTGYGYTF. The CDR3 DNA reads as TGTGCCAGCAGTGCTCTCGGGACAGGGTATGGCTACACCTTC.